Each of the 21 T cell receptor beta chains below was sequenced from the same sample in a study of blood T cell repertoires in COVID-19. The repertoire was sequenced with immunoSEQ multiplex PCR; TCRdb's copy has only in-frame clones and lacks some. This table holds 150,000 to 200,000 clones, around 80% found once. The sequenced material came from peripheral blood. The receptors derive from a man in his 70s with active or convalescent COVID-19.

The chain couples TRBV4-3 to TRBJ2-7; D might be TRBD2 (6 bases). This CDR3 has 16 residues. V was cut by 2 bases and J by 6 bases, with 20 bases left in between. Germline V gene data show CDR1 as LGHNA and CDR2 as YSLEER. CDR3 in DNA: TGCGCCAGCAGCCAAAGCTTGCTGGGCGGGGAATCCGAGCAGTACTTC. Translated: CASSQSLLGGESEQYF.

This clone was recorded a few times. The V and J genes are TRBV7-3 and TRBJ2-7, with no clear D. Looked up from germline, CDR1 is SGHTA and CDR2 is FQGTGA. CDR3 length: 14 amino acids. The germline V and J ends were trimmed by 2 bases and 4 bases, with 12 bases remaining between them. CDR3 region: CASSLDVRGYEQYF. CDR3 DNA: TGTGCCAGCAGCTTAGACGTTCGAGGTTACGAGCAGTACTTC.

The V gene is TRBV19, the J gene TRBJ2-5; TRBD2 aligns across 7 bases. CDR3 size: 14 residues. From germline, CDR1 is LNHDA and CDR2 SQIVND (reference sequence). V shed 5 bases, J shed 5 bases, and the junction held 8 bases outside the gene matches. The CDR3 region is CASSWSGASETQYF. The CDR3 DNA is TGTGCCAGTAGTTGGAGCGGGGCTTCGGAGACCCAGTACTTC.

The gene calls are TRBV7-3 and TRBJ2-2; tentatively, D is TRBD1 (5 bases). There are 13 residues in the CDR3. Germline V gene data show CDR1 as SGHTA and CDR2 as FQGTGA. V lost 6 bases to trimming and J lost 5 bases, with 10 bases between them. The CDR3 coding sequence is TGTGCCAGCAGTCAAGGACAAACCGGGGAGCTGTTTTTT. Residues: CASSQGQTGELFF.

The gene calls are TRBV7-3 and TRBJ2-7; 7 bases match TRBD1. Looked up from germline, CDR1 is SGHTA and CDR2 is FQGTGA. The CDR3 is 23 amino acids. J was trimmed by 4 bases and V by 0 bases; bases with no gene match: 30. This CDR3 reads CASSLTSGVFFNASGQVNYEQYF. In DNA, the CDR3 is TGTGCCAGCAGCTTAACCAGTGGGGTTTTCTTTAACGCGTCCGGACAGGTTAATTACGAGCAGTACTTC.

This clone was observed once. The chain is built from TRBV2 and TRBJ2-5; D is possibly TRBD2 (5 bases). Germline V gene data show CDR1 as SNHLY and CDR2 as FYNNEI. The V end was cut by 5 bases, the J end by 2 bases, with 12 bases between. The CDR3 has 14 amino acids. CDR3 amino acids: CASSPTSFQETQYF. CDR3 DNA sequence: TGTGCCAGCAGTCCTACTAGTTTTCAAGAGACCCAGTACTTC.

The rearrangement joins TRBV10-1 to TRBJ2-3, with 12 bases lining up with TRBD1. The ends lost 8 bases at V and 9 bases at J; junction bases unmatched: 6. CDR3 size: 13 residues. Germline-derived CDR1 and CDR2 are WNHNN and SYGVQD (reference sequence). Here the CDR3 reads CASQGQGAGTQYF. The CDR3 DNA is TGCGCCAGCCAGGGACAGGGGGCTGGAACGCAGTATTTT.

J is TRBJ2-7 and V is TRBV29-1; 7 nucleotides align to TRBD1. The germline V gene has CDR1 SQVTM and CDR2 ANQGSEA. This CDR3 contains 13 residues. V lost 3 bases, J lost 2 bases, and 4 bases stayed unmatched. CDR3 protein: CSVEGTVAYEQYF. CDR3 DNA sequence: TGCAGCGTTGAGGGGACAGTAGCCTACGAGCAGTACTTC.

CDR3 bases: TGCAGCGTTGCCCTTAATCAGGGGTTTAATGAAAAACTGTTTTTT. Encoded protein: CSVALNQGFNEKLFF. The rearrangement uses TRBV29-1 and TRBJ1-4, with D possibly being TRBD1 (6 bases). CDR1 SQVTM and CDR2 ANQGSEA come from the germline V gene. V was cut by 4 bases and J by 4 bases, with 16 bases left in between. The CDR3 runs 15 residues.

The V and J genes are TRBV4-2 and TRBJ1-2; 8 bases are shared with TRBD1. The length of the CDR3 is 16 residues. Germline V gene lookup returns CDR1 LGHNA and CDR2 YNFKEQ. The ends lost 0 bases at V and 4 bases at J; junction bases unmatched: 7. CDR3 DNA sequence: TGTGCCAGCAGCCAAGATGGGACAGGCAGCGGCTATGGCTACACCTTC. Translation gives CASSQDGTGSGYGYTF.

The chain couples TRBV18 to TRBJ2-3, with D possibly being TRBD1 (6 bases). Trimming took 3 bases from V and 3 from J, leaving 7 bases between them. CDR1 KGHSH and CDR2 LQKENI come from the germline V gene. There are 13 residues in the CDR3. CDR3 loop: CASSPTGTDTQYF. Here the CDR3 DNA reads TGTGCCAGCTCACCTACAGGGACAGATACGCAGTATTTT.

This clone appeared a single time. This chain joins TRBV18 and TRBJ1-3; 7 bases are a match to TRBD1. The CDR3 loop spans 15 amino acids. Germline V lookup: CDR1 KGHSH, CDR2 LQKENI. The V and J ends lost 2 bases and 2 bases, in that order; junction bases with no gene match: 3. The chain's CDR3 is CASSPSGTAGNTIYF. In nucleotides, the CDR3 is TGTGCCAGCTCACCATCGGGGACAGCTGGAAACACCATATATTTT. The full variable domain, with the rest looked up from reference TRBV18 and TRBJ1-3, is NAGVMQNPRHLVRRRGQEARLRCSPMKGHSHVYWYRQLPEEGLKFMVYLQKENIIDESGMPKERFSAEFPKEGPSILRIQQVVRGDSAAYFCASSPSGTAGNTIYFGEGSWLTVV.

In nucleotides, the CDR3 is TGTGCCAGCAGCGAGGCCCTAGGGGGCGGGTACGAGCAGTACTTC. This codes for CASSEALGGGYEQYF. V and J are TRBV9 and TRBJ2-7; the match to TRBD1 covers 7 bases. This CDR3 contains 15 residues. V was pared by 3 bases and J by 4 bases, with 10 bases of the junction left unmatched. Germline V gene lookup returns CDR1 SGDLS and CDR2 YYNGEE.

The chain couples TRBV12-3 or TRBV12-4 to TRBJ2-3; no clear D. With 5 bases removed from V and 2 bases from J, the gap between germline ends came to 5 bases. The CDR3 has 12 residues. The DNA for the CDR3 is TGTGCCAGCAGTCCATCCACAGATACGCAGTATTTT. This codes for CASSPSTDTQYF.

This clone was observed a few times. The CDR3 spells CASSYERNTEAFF. The CDR3 DNA reads as TGTGCCAGCAGCTACGAGAGGAACACTGAAGCTTTCTTT. The chain links TRBV6-4 to TRBJ1-1; D call uncertain. Trimming shortened V by 6 bases and J by 1 base, and 9 bases separated the two germline ends. The CDR3 contains 13 residues. Germline V lookup: CDR1 MRHNA, CDR2 SNTAGT.

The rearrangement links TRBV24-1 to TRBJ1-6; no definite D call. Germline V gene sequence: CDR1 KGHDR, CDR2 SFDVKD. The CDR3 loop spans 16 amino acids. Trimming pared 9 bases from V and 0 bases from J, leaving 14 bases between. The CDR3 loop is CATSGRRYSYNSPLHF. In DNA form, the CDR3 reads TGTGCCACCTCTGGCAGGCGCTACTCCTATAATTCACCCCTCCACTTT.

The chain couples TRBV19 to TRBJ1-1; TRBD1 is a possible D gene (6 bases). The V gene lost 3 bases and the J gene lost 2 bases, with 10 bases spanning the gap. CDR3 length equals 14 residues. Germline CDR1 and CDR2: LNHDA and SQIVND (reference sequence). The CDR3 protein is CASSIFGTNTEAFF. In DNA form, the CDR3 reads TGTGCCAGTAGTATTTTCGGGACAAACACTGAAGCTTTCTTT.

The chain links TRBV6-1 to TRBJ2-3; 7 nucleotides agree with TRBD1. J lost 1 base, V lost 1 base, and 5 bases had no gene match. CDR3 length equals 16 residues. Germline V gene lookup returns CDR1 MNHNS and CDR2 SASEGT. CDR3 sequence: CASSEGAGQGTDTQYF. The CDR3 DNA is TGTGCCAGCAGTGAAGGGGCCGGACAGGGCACAGATACGCAGTATTTT.

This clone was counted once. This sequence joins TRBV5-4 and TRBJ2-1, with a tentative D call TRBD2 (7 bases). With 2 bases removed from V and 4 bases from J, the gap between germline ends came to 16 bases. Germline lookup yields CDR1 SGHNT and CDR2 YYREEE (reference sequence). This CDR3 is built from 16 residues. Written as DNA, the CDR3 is TGTGCCAGCAGCTTTTATAGGGGGGGATCTTACAATGAGCAGTTCTTC. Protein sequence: CASSFYRGGSYNEQFF. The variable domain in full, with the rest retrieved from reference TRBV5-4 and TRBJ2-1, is ETGVTQSPTHLIKTRGQQVTLRCSSQSGHNTVSWYQQALGQGPQFIFQYYREEENGRGNFPPRFSGLQFPNYSSELNVNALELDDSALYLCASSFYRGGSYNEQFFGPGTRLTVL.

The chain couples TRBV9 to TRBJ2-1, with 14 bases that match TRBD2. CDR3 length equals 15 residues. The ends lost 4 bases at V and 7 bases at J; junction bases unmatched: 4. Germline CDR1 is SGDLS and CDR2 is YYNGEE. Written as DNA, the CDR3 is TGTGCCAGCAGCCCAGGGACTAGCGGGAGTAATGAGCAGTTCTTC. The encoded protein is CASSPGTSGSNEQFF.

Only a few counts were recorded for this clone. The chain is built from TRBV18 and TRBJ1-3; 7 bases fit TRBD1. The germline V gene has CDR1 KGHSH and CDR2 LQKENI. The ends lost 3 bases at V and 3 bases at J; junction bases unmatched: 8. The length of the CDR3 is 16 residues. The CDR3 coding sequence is TGTGCCAGCTCACCGAGAGTTGGGACAGATGGAAACACCATATATTTT. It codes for CASSPRVGTDGNTIYF.